The 15 T cell receptor beta chains given below trace back to one sample, sequenced in a study of vaccination effects on CD4 cells after COVID-19. These receptors' targets are unknown. ViraFEST used viral peptide pools to expand antigen-specific CD4+ T cells before sequencing. Subsequent to a culture period of more than 9 days, CD4+ T cells were isolated. The healthy vaccine recipients, who had no prior SARS-CoV-2 infection, showed negative nucleocapsid antibodies. Some clones are missing from TCRdb's copy, which holds only in-frame ones; the method was immunoSEQ multiplex PCR. The data hold about 52,000 clones, with 79% observed a single time. The source was CD4+ T cells from PBMCs cultured with HCoV-OC43 spike peptides, collected before COVID-19 vaccination. As to subset: HCoV-OC43 spike overlapping peptide pool stimulation. The receptor source for this set is a human donor who received a COVID-19 vaccine.

This chain joins TRBV6-5 and TRBJ2-2; TRBD1 or TRBD2 may be the D gene (5 bases each). Trimming shortened V by 0 bases and J by 3 bases, and 11 bases separated the two germline ends. Germline-derived CDR1 and CDR2 are MNHEY and SVGAGI. CDR3 length: 16 residues. The CDR3 sequence: CASSYSGVWDTGELFF. The DNA of the CDR3 is TGTGCCAGCAGTTACTCGGGGGTCTGGGACACCGGGGAGCTGTTTTTT.

This sequence joins TRBV24-1 and TRBJ2-7, with a tentative D call TRBD2 (5 bases). V was shortened by 0 bases and J by 0 bases, with 11 bases between the two germline ends. The CDR3 consists of 16 residues. Per the germline V gene, CDR1 is KGHDR and CDR2 is SFDVKD. Here the CDR3 DNA reads TGTGCCACCAGTGATTTGCCGATTGGGAGCTCCTACGAGCAGTACGTC. This codes for CATSDLPIGSSYEQYV.

This clone was recorded only once. This sequence joins TRBV2 and TRBJ2-3; 10 nucleotides agree with TRBD1. Germline V gene sequence: CDR1 SNHLY, CDR2 FYNNEI. This CDR3 region has 14 residues. Trimming cost V 7 bases and J 8 bases; bases outside gene matches: 9. CDR3 nucleotides: TGTGCCAGCATTAGGGACAGGGGATTGCGTACGCAGTATTTT. This encodes CASIRDRGLRTQYF.

The gene calls are TRBV6-2 or TRBV6-3 and TRBJ2-3; TRBD2 matches 10 bases. V dropped 4 bases and J dropped 0; count of bases not matched to a gene: 7. This CDR3 is built from 17 residues. The V gene's germline CDR1 is MNHEY and CDR2 SVGEGT. The CDR3 nucleotides read TGTGCCAGCAGTTTCGAGCGGGGGGGACTCAGCACAGATACGCAGTATTTT. This gives the protein CASSFERGGLSTDTQYF.

The chain links TRBV5-4 to TRBJ2-7; tentative D call: TRBD2 (6 bases). Germline V lookup: CDR1 SGHNT, CDR2 YYREEE (reference sequence). V lost 6 bases and J 3 bases, leaving 16 bases between the germline ends. The CDR3 spans 14 residues. The CDR3 bases are TGTGCCAGCAACTTAAGGAGGGCCCACTACGAGCAGTACGTC. It codes for CASNLRRAHYEQYV.

The chain is built from TRBV13 and TRBJ2-3, with TRBD1 matching over 9 bases. This CDR3 contains 17 residues. V dropped 4 bases and J dropped 5; count of bases not matched to a gene: 13. Germline-derived CDR1 and CDR2 are PRHDT and FYEKMQ (reference sequence). The CDR3 protein is CASSSMGQGSAGDTQYF. The DNA for the CDR3 is TGTGCCAGCAGCTCGATGGGACAGGGCTCCGCTGGAGATACGCAGTATTTT. The whole variable domain, filled in from reference TRBV13 and TRBJ2-3, reads AAGVIQSPRHLIKEKRETATLKCYPIPRHDTVYWYQQGPGQDPQFLISFYEKMQSDKGSIPDRFSAQQFSDYHSELNMSSLELGDSALYFCASSSMGQGSAGDTQYFGPGTRLTVL.

This clone was counted a few times. The rearrangement links TRBV6-5 to TRBJ1-1, with D possibly matching TRBD1 (5 bases). The CDR3 has 13 amino acids. CDR1 and CDR2 (germline): MNHEY, SVGAGI. With 9 bases removed from V and 3 bases from J, the gap between germline ends came to 14 bases. CDR3 sequence (DNA): TGTGCCAGTTCCAGGGAGAGAGACACTGAAGCTTTCTTT. Its protein is CASSRERDTEAFF.

This chain links TRBV5-1 with TRBJ1-2; D is possibly TRBD1 (5 bases). The germline gives CDR1 SGHRS, CDR2 YFSETQ. Trimming took 4 bases from V and 9 from J, leaving 16 bases between them. CDR3 length equals 13 residues. The DNA for the CDR3 is TGCGCCAGCAGCACACCCGGGACGTCCAGCTACACCTTC. It translates to CASSTPGTSSYTF.

This chain uses TRBV20-1 with TRBJ2-1, with a weak D call TRBD2 (7 bases). The germline CDR1 and CDR2 sequences are DFQATT and SNEGSKA (reference sequence). V shed 3 bases and J shed 2 bases, with 14 bases lying between them. The CDR3 sequence is 15 residues long. DNA for the CDR3: TGCAGTGCTAGTCGGGCGGGGGCAACCTACAATGAGCAGTTCTTC. This translates into CSASRAGATYNEQFF.

The rearrangement uses TRBV6-5 and TRBJ2-5, with 8 bases lining up with TRBD2. CDR3 length: 12 residues. Unmatched junction bases numbered 5, after V lost 10 bases and J lost 4 bases. Germline assignment: CDR1 MNHEY and CDR2 SVGAGI. As DNA, the CDR3 is TGTGCCACCCAAACTAGCGGAGAGACCCAGTACTTC. Its protein product is CATQTSGETQYF.

As DNA, the CDR3 is TGTGCCAGCAGTTCGCCTCGGCAGCCTGTCAATGAGCAGTTCTTC. Its protein product is CASSSPRQPVNEQFF. The chain is built from TRBV28 and TRBJ2-1; no clear D. Per the germline V gene, CDR1 is MDHEN and CDR2 is SYDVKM. The length of the CDR3 is 15 residues. The germline V and J ends were trimmed by 4 bases and 6 bases, with 16 bases remaining between them.

The chain employs TRBV2 and TRBJ1-5; D gene uncertain. The CDR3 sequence is 14 residues long. Germline CDR1 SNHLY, CDR2 FYNNEI. With 6 bases removed from V and 3 bases from J, the gap between germline ends came to 12 bases. The CDR3 coding sequence is TGTGCCAGCAGATCAGACGGAGACAATCAGCCCCAGCATTTT. As protein: CASRSDGDNQPQHF.

The chain joins TRBV7-2 to TRBJ2-3; TRBD1 matches 7 bases. Germline CDR1 SGHTA, CDR2 FQGNSA. The CDR3 is 14 residues long. V trimming: 5 bases; J trimming: 5 bases; junction bases outside the gene matches: 7. The DNA for the CDR3 is TGTGCCAGCAGCACTAGGACAGGCGTAGATACGCAGTATTTT. Protein sequence: CASSTRTGVDTQYF.

The chain employs TRBV7-9 and TRBJ2-1; TRBD2 matches at 8 bases. V lost 6 bases to trimming and J lost 5 bases; unmatched junction nucleotides: 21. The CDR3 has 19 amino acids. Germline CDR1 and CDR2: SEHNR and FQNEAQ (reference sequence). CDR3 in amino acids: CASSPTLLLIAGRNNEQFF. CDR3 nucleotide sequence: TGTGCCAGCAGTCCTACTTTATTACTGATAGCGGGGAGGAACAATGAGCAGTTCTTC.

This rearrangement joins TRBV30 to TRBJ1-2; TRBD1 might be the D (6 bases). The CDR3 length is 17 residues. In germline, CDR1 is GTSNPN, CDR2 SVGIG (reference sequence). Trimming removed 1 base at V and 8 bases at J, with 26 bases between. The chain's CDR3 is CAWSDSDVGQFSGGYTF. CDR3 DNA sequence: TGTGCCTGGAGTGATTCAGACGTCGGACAGTTCTCGGGGGGCTACACCTTC.